Below, one TCR beta chain is given with its context. These data belong to a study of T cell responses to AZD1222 COVID-19 vaccine. This CDR3 region has 15 residues. Losses at the gene ends were 4 bases for V and 2 bases for J; bases not matched to a gene: 3. From germline, CDR1 is SGHRS and CDR2 YFSETQ. Repertoires were generated with immunoSEQ multiplex PCR, while TCRdb's copy carries only in-frame clones and drops some. The table includes around 190,000 clones, around 88% detected once. Material: peripheral blood, obtained on day 0 of AZD1222 vaccination. The sequence was collected from an adult in good health. The chain recombines TRBV5-1 with TRBJ1-3; 10 positions match TRBD1. The CDR3, as DNA: TGCGCCAGCAGCGCCGGGACAGGGGCTGGAAACACCATATATTTT. Amino acids: CASSAGTGAGNTIYF.